This T cell receptor beta chain originates from a study of cytomegalovirus exposure and HLA in healthy donors. The V gene's germline CDR1 is MNHEY and CDR2 SVGAGI. V was pared by 10 bases and J by 5 bases, with 18 bases between. The length of the CDR3 is 14 residues. Amplification used 60 Vbeta primers and 13 Jbeta primers. Method: immunoSEQ multiplex PCR; TCRdb's copy keeps in-frame clones and lacks some. The top ten hold roughly 5% of the sample, which has about 220,000 clones, about 80% seen once. Sequencing was done on a sample of PBMCs. The chain uses TRBV6-5 and TRBJ2-1; D perhaps matches TRBD1 (6 bases). The TCR originated in a middle-aged woman in good health and CMV-seropositive. CDR3 loop: CATHPWGLNNEQFF. CDR3 nucleotide sequence: TGTGCCACTCACCCCTGGGGGCTAAACAATGAGCAGTTCTTC.